The sequence of this T cell receptor beta chain was determined in a study of blood T cell repertoires in COVID-19 (dated by TCRdb to 2018 to 2021). The study in broad terms: Samples covering the acute and convalescent phases of COVID-19 were provided by collaborators in the United States, Italy and Spain. The repertoires were made available in a free public database intended to serve as a resource for research on the immune response to SARS-CoV-2. Where available, HLA class I and class II types were taken from metadata supplied by the sample provider and were not determined by assay-based typing. The dataset comprised deeply sampled blood TCRbeta repertoires from subjects exposed to, actively infected with, or recovered from COVID-19. The material from the prospective study consisted of cDNA or gDNA derived from T cells, B-cell-depleted T cells, or PBMCs. Sample metadata almost always included a de-identified subject ID, COVID-19 status, age in years and sex. The samples were drawn from two sources: the first 160 participants of the ongoing ImmuneRACE study, and about 1,300 subjects contributed by 6 global collaborators. The paper as a whole reports these results and caveats: How much clinical and demographic metadata was included differed by source and by participant, and the metadata was provided uncurated.

As concerns this clone: Its recognized antigen is unknown. The input lacks base qualities; no much larger clone sits a single base away.

Including the terminal cysteine and phenylalanine, the CDR3 comprises 13 residues. Of all the DNA, just the CDR3 is kept, 39 bases in frame from base 1. V has 2 bases trimmed and J has 7 bases trimmed; junction bases matching no gene number 6. The CDR1 and CDR2 encoded by the germline V gene (reference sequence) are GTSNPN and SVGIG. The immunoSEQ Assay, a bias-controlled multiplex PCR, was used to amplify TCRbeta CDR3 regions from genomic DNA. The original pipeline was this. The number of nucleated cells in each sample was estimated by amplification of reference gene primers within the assay. To quantify the absolute abundance of each unique TCRbeta CDR3 rearrangement, sequence reads were collapsed and filtered. For each sample, productive Simpson clonality was calculated as the square root of Simpson's diversity index across productive rearrangements. TCRdb re-hosts the immuneACCESS table, in-frame sequences only. Its copies lack some clones; in the studies checked, an unresolved V gene accounts for under half of them, and the cause for the rest is not known. From that table come the V and J calls and clone size; the DNA was used to work out D and trimming. This sample lists approximately 97,000 clones; 80% to 90% were detected once. The ten top clones hold around 19% of the sample.

Whole blood was collected in K2EDTA tubes by collaborating institutions according to the institutions' own protocols. Collaborator samples were shipped for TCRbeta analysis as frozen whole blood, isolated PBMCs, or DNA extracted from either sample type. The sequence came from a woman aged 80 or over with acute or convalescent COVID-19. Input material: peripheral blood. This sequence uses TRBV30 and TRBJ2-7, and TRBD1 aligns with 9 junction nucleotides. The CDR3 has the sequence CAWSLGTGREQYF. The DNA is as follows: TGTGCCTGGAGTTTGGGGACAGGGAGAGAGCAGTACTTC.